A selection of T cell receptor beta chains follows, all from one sample in a study of PD-1 blockade in classical Hodgkin lymphoma. Only in-frame clones appear in the TCRdb table, and some are missing; sequencing was by immunoSEQ multiplex PCR. The sample holds under 35,000 clones, more than 70% seen once. The sample consisted of CD4+ T cells from blood. Receptors originate from a human donor with classical Hodgkin lymphoma. Each CDR3 is given with its conserved first and last residue. The D gene is left open where the match is weak. Size tells how often a clone was seen (once, few, many) or the class of an expanded clone, and some rows leave it out.

d_call clone_size j_call v_call cdr3_aa cdr3_nt
- - TRBJ1-3 TRBV7-2 CASSFSGSGNTIYF TGTGCCAGCAGCTTCTCGGGCTCTGGAAACACCATATATTTT
TRBD2 - TRBJ2-5 TRBV11-3 CASSLGNTDGRGQETQYF TGTGCCAGCAGCTTAGGGAATACAGACGGGAGGGGTCAAGAGACCCAGTACTTC
TRBD2 - TRBJ2-5 TRBV6-5 CASFRTSGSFETQYF TGTGCCAGCTTTCGTACTAGCGGGAGTTTCGAGACCCAGTACTTC
TRBD2 - TRBJ2-3 TRBV29-1 CSVDGGRDTQYF TGCAGCGTTGACGGCGGGAGAGATACGCAGTATTTT
TRBD1 - TRBJ2-5 TRBV27 CASSMRTGLETQYF TGTGCCAGCAGTATGAGGACAGGGCTAGAGACCCAGTACTTC
TRBD2 once TRBJ2-5 TRBV7-2 CASSSQGLAGQETQYF TGTGCCAGCAGCTCACAGGGACTAGCGGGACAGGAGACCCAGTACTTC
TRBD2 - TRBJ2-7 TRBV19 CASSIGMGAGGPQYF TGTGCCAGTAGTATAGGGATGGGAGCGGGAGGGCCGCAGTACTTC
- - TRBJ2-7 TRBV30 CASETAYEQYF TGTGCATCGGAGACAGCTTACGAGCAGTACTTC
- - TRBJ1-1 TRBV30 CAWSRQGNTEAFF TGTGCCTGGAGTAGGCAGGGGAACACTGAAGCTTTCTTT
TRBD2 - TRBJ2-7 TRBV7-6 CASSLAERGYEQYF TGTGCCAGCAGCTTAGCGGAGCGGGGCTACGAGCAGTACTTC
TRBD1 - TRBJ2-2 TRBV29-1 CSVEGTGPGELFF TGCAGCGTTGAAGGGACAGGGCCCGGGGAGCTGTTTTTT
- - TRBJ1-6 TRBV27 CASSPLTGLRNSPLHF TGTGCCAGCAGTCCATTGACAGGCTTGAGGAATTCACCCCTCCACTTT
- - TRBJ2-6 TRBV9 CASNRVIGKTNVLTF TGTGCCAGCAACAGGGTCATCGGTAAAACCAACGTCCTGACTTTC
TRBD2 - TRBJ2-2 TRBV7-9 CASSPTPGLADSTGELFF TGTGCCAGCAGCCCCACTCCGGGACTAGCGGACTCCACCGGGGAGCTGTTTTTT
- few TRBJ2-7 TRBV21-1 CASSAGGRRHEQYF TGTGCCAGCAGCGCCGGGGGGAGAAGGCACGAGCAGTACTTC
TRBD1 - TRBJ2-5 TRBV7-9 CASRLTGAQETQYF TGTGCCAGCAGATTAACAGGGGCTCAAGAGACCCAGTACTTC
- - TRBJ2-5 TRBV7-9 CASSLAGSGFETQYF TGTGCCAGCAGCTTAGCGGGTTCCGGGTTTGAGACCCAGTACTTC
TRBD1 - TRBJ1-5 TRBV5-1 CASSPDRGNQPQHF TGCGCCAGCAGCCCGGACAGGGGAAATCAGCCCCAGCATTTT
- - TRBJ1-1 TRBV9 CASSVAGQTEAFF TGTGCCAGCAGCGTTGCAGGGCAGACTGAAGCTTTCTTT
- - TRBJ2-7 TRBV28 CASSLGHSYEQYF TGTGCCAGCAGTTTAGGACATAGCTACGAGCAGTACTTC
- - TRBJ1-3 TRBV18 CASSPSDVNSGNTIYF TGTGCCAGCTCACCATCGGACGTAAACTCTGGAAACACCATATATTTT
- once TRBJ2-7 TRBV7-2 CASSPYSSGSYEQYF TGTGCCAGCAGCCCGTACTCCTCTGGATCCTACGAGCAGTACTTC
- - TRBJ2-2 TRBV25-1 CASSEQWLVGSGELFF TGTGCCAGCAGTGAACAGTGGCTAGTCGGGAGCGGGGAGCTGTTTTTT
- - TRBJ2-3 TRBV29-1 CSVPRQGGLYPDTQYF TGCAGCGTTCCCAGACAGGGAGGATTATATCCAGATACGCAGTATTTT
TRBD2 - TRBJ2-3 TRBV13 CASSLGAAGTLISTDTQYF TGTGCCAGCAGCTTAGGCGCAGCGGGAACCCTTATTAGCACAGATACGCAGTATTTT
TRBD2 - TRBJ2-3 TRBV5-1 CASTLLAGGGPDTQYF TGCGCCAGCACCCTCCTAGCGGGAGGGGGGCCAGATACGCAGTATTTT
TRBD1 - TRBJ1-1 TRBV28 CASGLKKGAWTEAFF TGTGCCAGCGGCCTCAAAAAGGGGGCATGGACTGAAGCTTTCTTT
TRBD1 once TRBJ2-5 TRBV7-2 CASSFKGAAGTQYF TGTGCCAGCAGCTTCAAGGGGGCCGCGGGGACCCAGTACTTC
- - TRBJ2-3 TRBV11-1 CASSFRGTSDTQYF TGTGCCAGCAGCTTCCGGGGTACCAGCGATACGCAGTATTTT
TRBD2 - TRBJ2-3 TRBV5-1 CASRKTSGTDTQYF TGCGCCAGCAGGAAGACTAGCGGCACAGATACGCAGTATTTT
- - TRBJ2-2 TRBV5-6 CASSLGGARTGELFF TGTGCCAGCAGCTTGGGAGGGGCCAGGACCGGGGAGCTGTTTTTT
TRBD2 - TRBJ2-7 TRBV27 CASSPGTSGIKVHEQYF TGTGCCAGCAGTCCCGGGACTAGCGGGATTAAGGTGCACGAGCAGTACTTC
- - TRBJ2-5 TRBV6-5 CASSYSGRRQETQYF TGTGCCAGCAGTTACTCGGGGAGGAGACAAGAGACCCAGTACTTC
TRBD2 - TRBJ2-7 TRBV7-2 CASSQSGSVSEQYF TGTGCCAGCAGCCAGAGCGGGAGCGTGAGCGAGCAGTACTTC
- - TRBJ2-7 TRBV18 CASSPGTQSYEQYF TGTGCCAGCTCACCCGGGACCCAATCCTACGAGCAGTACTTC
- - TRBJ1-2 TRBV29-1 CSVDGSRYGYTF TGCAGCGTTGACGGCAGCCGCTATGGCTACACCTTC
TRBD1 - TRBJ2-7 TRBV5-4 CASSGDRALYEQYF TGTGCCAGCAGCGGAGACAGGGCCCTCTACGAGCAGTACTTC
- - TRBJ2-1 TRBV7-9 CASTVGGSSYNEQFF TGTGCCAGCACCGTGGGGGGAAGCTCCTACAATGAGCAGTTCTTC
- - TRBJ2-7 TRBV19 CASSNTGLSYEQYF TGTGCCAGTAGCAATACAGGTCTCTCCTACGAGCAGTACTTC
- once TRBJ2-5 TRBV7-6 CASSLNPRAGIGSQYF TGTGCCAGCAGCTTAAACCCGCGGGCAGGGATCGGGTCCCAGTACTTC
TRBD1 - TRBJ2-5 TRBV27 CASSPNRGGQETQYF TGTGCCAGCAGCCCCAACAGGGGTGGCCAAGAGACCCAGTACTTC
- - TRBJ2-6 TRBV7-2 CASSLGRNSGANVLTF TGTGCCAGCAGCTTGGGACGTAACTCTGGGGCCAACGTCCTGACTTTC
- - TRBJ2-7 TRBV6-5 CASSYLQETGEQYF TGTGCCAGCAGTTACCTCCAGGAGACGGGAGAGCAGTACTTC
TRBD2 - TRBJ2-2 TRBV4-3 CASSRRLAGKNTGELFF TGCGCCAGCAGCCGCCGACTAGCGGGAAAGAACACCGGGGAGCTGTTTTTT
- - TRBJ2-5 TRBV28 CGSRSRNQETQYF TGTGGTTCGAGGTCCCGCAACCAAGAGACCCAGTACTTC
TRBD2 - TRBJ2-1 TRBV10-3 CAISASGLAGARYNEQFF TGTGCCATCAGTGCCTCGGGACTAGCGGGAGCGCGCTACAATGAGCAGTTCTTC
- - TRBJ1-1 TRBV5-1 CASSFTVNTEAFF TGCGCCAGCAGCTTTACAGTGAACACTGAAGCTTTCTTT
TRBD1 once TRBJ2-1 TRBV5-1 CASSPETGGEVGEQFF TGCGCCAGCAGCCCTGAGACAGGGGGCGAGGTCGGTGAGCAGTTCTTC
TRBD1 - TRBJ1-2 TRBV2 CASQPGQGFVYGYTF TGTGCCAGCCAACCGGGACAGGGGTTTGTCTATGGCTACACCTTC
- - TRBJ1-2 TRBV28 CASSLGQGSGYTF TGTGCCAGCAGTTTAGGTCAGGGGAGTGGCTACACCTTC
TRBD2 - TRBJ2-2 TRBV10-3 CAISESSGLARVSRSGELFF TGTGCCATCAGTGAGTCTTCCGGACTAGCGAGAGTTTCAAGGTCGGGGGAGCTGTTTTTT
TRBD2 - TRBJ2-4 TRBV5-1 CASSDGTSGLIAKNIQYF TGCGCCAGCAGCGACGGGACTAGCGGACTTATAGCCAAAAACATTCAGTACTTC
TRBD2 - TRBJ2-3 TRBV14 CASSQERLAFLDTQYF TGTGCCAGCAGCCAAGAGAGACTAGCTTTCTTAGATACGCAGTATTTT
TRBD1 - TRBJ2-7 TRBV5-1 CASSGTGTAYEQYF TGCGCCAGCAGCGGGACCGGGACAGCCTACGAGCAGTACTTC